This T cell receptor (beta chain) was recovered during a study of blood T cell repertoires in COVID-19. Study overall: T cells, B-cell-depleted T cells, or PBMCs provided the cDNA or gDNA that served as material.

V lost 4 bases and J 5 bases, leaving 18 bases between the germline ends. The CDR3 runs to 16 residues. Germline V gives CDR1 LGHDT, CDR2 YNNKEL (reference sequence). One Seattle source followed patients from active infection through their disease course. Profiling relied on immunoSEQ multiplex PCR, and the TCRdb table lists in-frame clones only, not all of them. The top ten clones hold approximately 7.5% of a sample with 300,000 to 350,000 clones, around nine tenths of them seen once. This clonotype originated in a woman aged 30 to 39 with COVID-19, enrolled during active disease. J is TRBJ2-1 and V is TRBV3-1 (or the pseudogene TRBV3-2); possibly TRBD2 for D (5 bases). The sample comprised peripheral blood. CDR3 nucleotide sequence: TGTGCCAGCAGCCCTCCGAGGGAGATTAATAACAATGAGCAGTTCTTC. Amino acid sequence: CASSPPREINNNEQFF.